The 16 T cell receptor beta chains reported below all come from one sample, sequenced in a study of blood T cell repertoires in COVID-19. The protocol was immunoSEQ multiplex PCR, while the TCRdb copy is restricted to in-frame clones and leaves out a portion. The sample includes about 210,000 clones, roughly 80% of them seen just once. Material for sequencing was peripheral blood. All receptors come from a man in his 60s with COVID-19, enrolled during active disease.

J is TRBJ1-6 and V is TRBV10-2; 10 bases fit TRBD1. Trimming at V came to 2 bases and at J to 8 bases, leaving 6 bases not matched to a gene. The CDR3 length is 16 residues. From germline, CDR1 is WSHSY and CDR2 SAAADI. The CDR3 loop reads CASSEEATGGYSPLHF. In DNA, the CDR3 is TGCGCCAGCAGTGAGGAGGCGACAGGGGGCTATTCACCCCTCCACTTT.

DNA for the CDR3: TGTGCCATCAGTGTTCTAGAGGCAGATACGCAGTATTTT. The encoded protein is CAISVLEADTQYF. The rearrangement joins TRBV10-3 to TRBJ2-3, with unresolved D. Trimming left V 4 bases short and J 4 bases short, with 9 bases between. This CDR3 is 13 amino acids long. Germline assignment: CDR1 ENHRY and CDR2 SYGVKD.

This chain uses TRBV4-1 with TRBJ1-6; no reliable D call. The V end lost 0 bases, the J end lost 10 bases, and 16 bases lay between the germline ends. This CDR3 is 16 amino acids long. Germline V gene lookup returns CDR1 MGHRA and CDR2 YSYEKL. CDR3 sequence reads: CASSQEGHRDGSPLHF. The CDR3 DNA is TGCGCCAGCAGCCAAGAAGGCCACCGAGACGGGTCACCCCTCCACTTT.

The rearrangement links TRBV18 to TRBJ1-1; 7 bases line up with TRBD1. Germline values: CDR1 KGHSH, CDR2 LQKENI. The CDR3 is 13 residues long. Trimming cost V 5 bases and J 5 bases; bases outside gene matches: 5. This CDR3 is CASSVDRDTEAFF. CDR3 sequence (DNA): TGTGCCAGCTCAGTTGACAGGGATACTGAAGCTTTCTTT.

The chain employs TRBV27 and TRBJ1-5; a possible D gene is TRBD1 (6 bases). CDR1 MNHEY and CDR2 SMNVEV come from the germline V gene (reference sequence). The CDR3 totals 18 residues. V was cut by 6 bases and J by 2 bases, with 23 bases left in between. The CDR3 is CASSKFSYTSGGNQPQHF. CDR3 DNA sequence: TGTGCCAGCAGCAAATTCTCGTATACCTCAGGGGGCAATCAGCCCCAGCATTTT.

The count of this clone is one. J is TRBJ2-2 and V is TRBV29-1, with 10 bases that match TRBD1. Germline V gives CDR1 SQVTM, CDR2 ANQGSEA. CDR3 length: 14 residues. J lost 5 bases, V lost 7 bases, and 7 bases had no gene match. CDR3 region: CSGRQGAGTGELFF. The CDR3 DNA reads TGCAGCGGCAGACAGGGGGCAGGTACCGGGGAGCTGTTTTTT.

This sequence joins TRBV6-6 and TRBJ1-5, with 8 bases identical to TRBD1. CDR1 and CDR2 (germline): MNHNY, SVGAGI (reference sequence). V lost 4 bases, J lost 9 bases, and 11 bases stayed unmatched. The length of the CDR3 is 15 residues. The CDR3: CASSFPGQGQGPQHF. Written as DNA, the CDR3 is TGTGCCAGCAGTTTCCCCGGACAGGGTCAAGGGCCCCAGCATTTT.

The CDR3 DNA sequence: TGTGCCAGCAGCTTAGCCCGTCGGGGGGCGGACACTGAAGCTTTCTTT. The encoded protein is CASSLARRGADTEAFF. This sequence joins TRBV7-9 and TRBJ1-1; possible D gene TRBD1, 6 bases. Germline V gene data show CDR1 as SEHNR and CDR2 as FQNEAQ (reference sequence). The V and J ends lost 0 bases and 3 bases respectively, with 14 bases between them. The CDR3 sequence is 16 residues long.

The chain links TRBV5-1 to TRBJ1-1; 9 nucleotides agree with TRBD1. Germline V gene lookup returns CDR1 SGHRS and CDR2 YFSETQ. The ends lost 3 bases at V and 1 base at J; junction bases unmatched: 4. This CDR3 is built from 15 residues. The CDR3 region has the DNA TGCGCCAGCAGCTCAGGACAGGGGTCGAACACTGAAGCTTTCTTT. Its protein is CASSSGQGSNTEAFF.

This clone has just a few counts. V and J are TRBV12-3 or TRBV12-4 and TRBJ2-1; 8 nucleotides line up with TRBD1. This CDR3 region has 11 residues. Germline trimming cut 5 bases from V and 13 bases from J; bases unmatched to any gene: 4. Written as DNA, the CDR3 is TGTGCCAGCAGTCCGGGACAGGTCCAGTTCTTC. This codes for CASSPGQVQFF.

The V and J genes are TRBV6-5 and TRBJ2-1, with TRBD1 identical over 8 bases. CDR3 length equals 15 residues. Germline V CDR1 and CDR2: MNHEY, SVGAGI. V trimming: 6 bases; J trimming: 1 base; junction bases outside the gene matches: 5. The DNA for the CDR3 is TGTGCCAGCAGCCTTGACAGGGGATCCTACAATGAGCAGTTCTTC. The encoded protein is CASSLDRGSYNEQFF.

The V gene is TRBV3-1 (or the pseudogene TRBV3-2), the J gene TRBJ1-5; D perhaps matches TRBD1 (5 bases). Trimming pared 3 bases from V and 6 bases from J, leaving 12 bases between. The length of the CDR3 is 14 residues. Germline V gene lookup returns CDR1 LGHDT and CDR2 YNNKEL (reference sequence). CDR3 protein: CASSQGGAGQPQHF. The CDR3 bases are TGTGCCAGCAGCCAGGGGGGAGCAGGTCAGCCCCAGCATTTT.

This clone was counted once. This chain connects TRBV6-5 to TRBJ2-1; weak D call: TRBD2 (6 bases). Germline values: CDR1 MNHEY, CDR2 SVGAGI. The V and J ends lost 8 bases and 7 bases respectively, with 15 bases between them. The CDR3 extends over 13 amino acids. The CDR3 reads CASGTGLQNEQFF. The CDR3 coding sequence is TGTGCCAGCGGAACGGGACTCCAGAATGAGCAGTTCTTC.

The chain recombines TRBV28 with TRBJ1-1, with D possibly being TRBD1 (5 bases). CDR1 and CDR2 (germline): MDHEN, SYDVKM. The CDR3 is made up of 13 amino acids. V gave up 7 bases and J gave up 0 bases, with 9 bases separating them. The CDR3 DNA reads as TGTGCCAGCAAACAGGACATGAACACTGAAGCTTTCTTT. Its translation is CASKQDMNTEAFF.

The rearrangement joins TRBV14 to TRBJ1-5; D is uncertain. In germline, CDR1 is SGHDN, CDR2 FVKESK. V shed 6 bases and J shed 2 bases, with 8 bases lying between them. The CDR3 sequence is 13 residues long. The CDR3 nucleotides are TGTGCCAGCAGGGTTCAGGGCAATCAGCCCCAGCATTTT. This sequence encodes CASRVQGNQPQHF.

V gene TRBV27 combines with J gene TRBJ2-2; the D gene is possibly TRBD2 (6 bases). Per the germline V gene, CDR1 is MNHEY and CDR2 is SMNVEV (reference sequence). The ends were cut back, 2 bases at V and 1 base at J, with 11 bases in the middle. This CDR3 comprises 16 residues. The CDR3 DNA is TGTGCCAGCAGTTTAGATGGTAGCGGGAACACCGGGGAGCTGTTTTTT. Translated, it gives CASSLDGSGNTGELFF.